The clone carrying this T cell receptor beta chain occurred many times. Its antigen is not identified. These data are taken from a study of CD8 T cells in ankylosing spondylitis. Whole-study findings and limits: Seemingly distinctive of ankylosing spondylitis blood was a TCR beta motif formed by eight highly homologous variants.

The germline V gene encodes CDR1 SGHRS and CDR2 YFSETQ. J gave up 2 bases and V 4 bases, and 3 bases lay outside the gene matches. This CDR3 region has 14 residues. 5'-RACE, quantitative and with molecular barcodes, yielded the TCR beta libraries. TCRdb ran MiXCR on the 5' RACE reads and lists one entry per CDR3 protein. The sample yields some 220,000 distinct CDR3 sequences, roughly 6.6% seen once. The V gene is TRBV5-1, the J gene TRBJ2-3; 8 nucleotides align to TRBD1. This sequence originates from a male donor with ankylosing spondylitis. The specimen was blood, either unsorted or a sorted T cell fraction (not recorded which). CDR3 bases: TGCGCCAGCAGCCTGGGACAGGTCACAGATACGCAGTATTTT. Its protein product is CASSLGQVTDTQYF.